This TCR beta chain was observed in a study of blood T cell repertoires in COVID-19 (dated by TCRdb to 2020 to 2021). As for the study more broadly: The collaborator samples originated in the United States, Italy and Spain and spanned the acute and convalescent phases of COVID-19. The prospective study material was composed of cDNA or gDNA derived from T cells, B-cell-depleted T cells, or PBMCs. The dataset comprised deeply sampled blood TCRbeta repertoires from subjects exposed to, actively infected with, or recovered from COVID-19. The repertoires were released in a freely available public database intended as a resource for research on the immune response to SARS-CoV-2. Samples were obtained from the ongoing ImmuneRACE study (first 160 participants) and from 1,254 subjects provided by 6 global collaborators. A de-identified subject ID, COVID-19 status, age in years and sex were almost always included in the sample metadata. Where available, HLA class I and class II types were taken from metadata supplied by the sample provider and were not determined by assay-based typing.

Whole blood was collected in K2EDTA tubes by collaborating institutions according to the institutions' own protocols. For TCRbeta analysis, collaborator samples were shipped as frozen whole blood, as isolated PBMCs, or as DNA extracted from either sample type. This clone was counted once. This clone's antigen is unknown. Per-base qualities were not stored, and no clone one base away is much larger. TCRbeta CDR3 regions were amplified from genomic DNA by means of the immunoSEQ Assay, a bias-controlled multiplex PCR. From the authors' description of their analysis: The number of nucleated cells in each sample was estimated by amplification of reference gene primers within the assay. Sequence reads were collapsed and filtered to measure the absolute abundance of every unique TCRbeta CDR3 rearrangement. Productive Simpson clonality was computed per sample as the square root of Simpson's diversity index over productive rearrangements. TCRdb stores this immuneACCESS table with in-frame sequences only. Part of the clones is absent; in the studies checked, under half of the shortfall reflects unresolved V genes, and no reason is known for the rest. The D gene and trimming were derived from the DNA, and the V and J assignments and clone size from that table. This sample lists some 14,000 clones; roughly 93% were detected once. In total, the top ten clones hold around 15% of the sample.

The germline V gene sets CDR1 to KGHSH and CDR2 to LQKENI. V and J are truncated by 0 bases and 6 bases respectively, leaving an intervening sequence of 9 bases. Spanning cysteine to phenylalanine, the CDR3 consists of 13 amino acids. Only CDR3 DNA remains: 39 bases, in frame from the first base. Findings and caveats that apply to the study as a whole: The quantity of clinical and demographic metadata differed by source and by participant and was supplied without curation.

The sequence links TRBV18 to TRBJ2-7; no confident D gene assignment can be made. The TCR sequence derives from a human donor in a cohort sampled during active COVID-19. The sample taken for sequencing was peripheral blood. The DNA reads as follows: TGTGCCAGCTCACCACCGGCCGGGTCCGAGCAGTACTTC. Its coded protein is CASSPPAGSEQYF.